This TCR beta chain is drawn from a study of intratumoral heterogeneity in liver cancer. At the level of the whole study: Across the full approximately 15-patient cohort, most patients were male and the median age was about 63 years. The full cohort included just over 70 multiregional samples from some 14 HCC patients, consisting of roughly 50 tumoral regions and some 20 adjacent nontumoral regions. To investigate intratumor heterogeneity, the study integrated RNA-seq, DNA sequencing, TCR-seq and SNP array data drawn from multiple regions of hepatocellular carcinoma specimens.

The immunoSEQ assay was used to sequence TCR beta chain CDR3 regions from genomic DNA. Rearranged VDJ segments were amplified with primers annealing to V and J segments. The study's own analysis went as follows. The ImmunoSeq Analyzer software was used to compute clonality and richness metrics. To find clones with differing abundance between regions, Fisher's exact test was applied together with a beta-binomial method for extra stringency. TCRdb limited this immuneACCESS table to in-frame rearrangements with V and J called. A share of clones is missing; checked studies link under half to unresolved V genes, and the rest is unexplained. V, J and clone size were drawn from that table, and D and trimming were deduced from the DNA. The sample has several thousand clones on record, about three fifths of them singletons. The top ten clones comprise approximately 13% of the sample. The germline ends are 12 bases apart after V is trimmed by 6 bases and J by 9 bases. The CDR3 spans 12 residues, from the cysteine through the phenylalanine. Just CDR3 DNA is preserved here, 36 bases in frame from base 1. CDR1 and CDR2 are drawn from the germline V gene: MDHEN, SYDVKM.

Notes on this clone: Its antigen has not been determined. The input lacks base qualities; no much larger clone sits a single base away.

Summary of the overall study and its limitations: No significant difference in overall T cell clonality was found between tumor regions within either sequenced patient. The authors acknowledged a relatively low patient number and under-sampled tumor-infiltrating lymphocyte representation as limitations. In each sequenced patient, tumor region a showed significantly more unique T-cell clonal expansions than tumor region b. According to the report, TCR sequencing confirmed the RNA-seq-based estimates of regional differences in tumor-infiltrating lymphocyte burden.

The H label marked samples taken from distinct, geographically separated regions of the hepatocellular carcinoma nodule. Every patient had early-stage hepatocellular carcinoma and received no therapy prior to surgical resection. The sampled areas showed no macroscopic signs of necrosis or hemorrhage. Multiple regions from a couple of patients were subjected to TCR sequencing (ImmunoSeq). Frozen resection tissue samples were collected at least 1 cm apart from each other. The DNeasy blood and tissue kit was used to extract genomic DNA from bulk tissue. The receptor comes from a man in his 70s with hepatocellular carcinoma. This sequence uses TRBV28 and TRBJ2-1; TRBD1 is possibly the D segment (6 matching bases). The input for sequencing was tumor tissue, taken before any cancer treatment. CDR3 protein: CASRTQGIEQFF. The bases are TGTGCCAGCAGAACACAGGGAATTGAGCAGTTCTTC.